This T cell receptor beta chain was sequenced during a study of T cell therapy after organ transplantation. On the study more broadly: A median of 1.92 x 10^8 CMV-specific T cells was infused in 2 to 6 doses. Whole-study results and caveats: Effects of concurrent antirejection and antiviral medications were not evaluable.

The time point denotes: 20-29 weeks after completion of therapy. CDR1 and CDR2 from the germline V gene are SGHRS and YFSETQ. The CDR3 length is 13 residues. V dropped 0 bases and J dropped 5 bases, with 8 bases sitting between them. Some clones are missing from TCRdb's copy, which holds only in-frame ones; the method was immunoSEQ multiplex PCR. Of around 20,000 clones listed, roughly 84% are singletons. Turning to this clone: Its antigen remains unidentified.

The sequenced sample was CD8+ T cells from blood, obtained after autologous CMV-specific T cell therapy. The receptor was derived from a human patient who had received a solid organ transplant and had CMV disease. The graft donor may have contributed some T cells. The chain recombines TRBV5-1 with TRBJ2-5; unclear D gene. CDR3 in amino acids: CASSLVGIETQYF. Here the CDR3 DNA reads TGCGCCAGCAGCTTGGTGGGGATTGAGACCCAGTACTTC.